What follows are 19 T cell receptor beta chains derived from one specimen sequenced in a study of control samples from healthy donors and cancer patients. Method: immunoSEQ multiplex PCR; TCRdb's copy keeps in-frame clones and lacks some. The sample carries some 150,000 clones, just under 95% recorded once. Input material: PBMCs. Every receptor here comes from a man aged 60 to 75 with colorectal cancer.

V is TRBV6-1 and J is TRBJ2-1; D might be TRBD1 (5 bases). There are 13 residues in the CDR3. V was trimmed by 3 bases and J by 8 bases, leaving 11 bases between them. CDR1 is MNHNS and CDR2 is SASEGT in the germline V gene. CDR3 in DNA: TGTGCCAGCAGTGATCGCCAGGGCGATGAGCAGTTCTTC. It is translated as CASSDRQGDEQFF.

This clone was seen just once. The chain recombines TRBV10-3 with TRBJ1-4, with TRBD1 matching over 11 bases. The CDR3 consists of 15 residues. The germline CDR1 and CDR2 sequences are ENHRY and SYGVKD. With 7 bases clipped from V and 5 bases from J, the junction kept 6 bases outside the gene matches. The chain's CDR3 is CAIKRGQGENEKLFF. As DNA, the CDR3 is TGTGCCATCAAACGGGGACAGGGGGAGAATGAAAAACTGTTTTTT.

This rearrangement joins TRBV6-5 to TRBJ2-5; D possibly matches TRBD1 or TRBD2 (6 bases each). The CDR3 has 14 amino acids. Deletions cut 0 bases from V and 9 bases from J, with 14 bases between. Germline V gene data show CDR1 as MNHEY and CDR2 as SVGAGI. Here the CDR3 DNA reads TGTGCCAGCAGTTACTCCCCCCCGGGGGCGGCCCAGTACTTC. Residues: CASSYSPPGAAQYF.

The chain has TRBV5-1 and TRBJ2-3, with D possibly TRBD2 on 5 matching bases. Germline-derived CDR1 and CDR2 are SGHRS and YFSETQ. The germline V and J ends were trimmed by 1 base and 2 bases, with 11 bases remaining between them. The CDR3 has 15 amino acids. The CDR3 spells CASSLQDSDTDTQYF. In DNA form, the CDR3 reads TGCGCCAGCAGCTTGCAGGACTCCGACACAGATACGCAGTATTTT.

The V and J genes are TRBV2 and TRBJ2-7; 7 bases map to TRBD1. In germline, CDR1 is SNHLY, CDR2 FYNNEI. V trimming: 5 bases; J trimming: 4 bases; junction bases outside the gene matches: 2. CDR3 size: 12 residues. Written as DNA, the CDR3 is TGTGCCAGCAGTAAGACAGGGTACGAGCAGTACTTC. Translation gives CASSKTGYEQYF.

The J gene is TRBJ1-2, the V gene TRBV14, with a tentative D call TRBD1 (5 bases). The CDR3 contains 14 residues. Germline V gene data show CDR1 as SGHDN and CDR2 as FVKESK. The ends were cut back, 2 bases at V and 2 bases at J, with 9 bases in the middle. CDR3 protein: CASSQLTANYGYTF. The CDR3 coding sequence is TGTGCCAGCAGCCAATTGACAGCGAACTATGGCTACACCTTC.

This clone came up a few times. The chain joins TRBV6-5 to TRBJ2-1; unclear D gene. Trimming stripped 2 bases from V and 0 bases from J, with 8 bases between. The CDR3 loop spans 15 amino acids. CDR1 is MNHEY and CDR2 is SVGAGI in the germline V gene. The CDR3 is CASSYDHSSYNEQFF. In DNA form, the CDR3 reads TGTGCCAGCAGTTACGACCATAGCTCCTACAATGAGCAGTTCTTC.

J is TRBJ1-4 and V is TRBV19; D is unclear. Looked up from germline, CDR1 is LNHDA and CDR2 is SQIVND (reference sequence). CDR3 length equals 13 residues. The V gene lost 0 bases and the J gene lost 5 bases, with 4 bases spanning the gap. CDR3 bases: TGTGCCAGTAGTATAGATCAGAATGAAAAACTGTTTTTT. It is translated as CASSIDQNEKLFF.

V is TRBV7-2 and J is TRBJ2-3, with TRBD1 matching 7 bases. Per the germline V gene, CDR1 is SGHTA and CDR2 is FQGNSA. The CDR3 is made up of 15 amino acids. V trimming: 3 bases; J trimming: 1 base; junction bases outside the gene matches: 4. The CDR3 DNA reads as TGTGCCAGCAGCTTTACCGGGACAGGCACAGATACGCAGTATTTT. As protein: CASSFTGTGTDTQYF.

The J gene is TRBJ1-5, the V gene TRBV7-6; perhaps TRBD1 as D (6 bases). Trimming left V 2 bases short and J 1 base short, with 12 bases between. Per the germline V gene, CDR1 is SGHVS and CDR2 is FNYEAQ. This CDR3 has 16 residues. The CDR3 sequence: CASSLQGGSSNQPQHF. The DNA for the CDR3 is TGTGCCAGCAGCTTACAAGGGGGTTCGAGCAATCAGCCCCAGCATTTT.

This chain links TRBV19 with TRBJ1-2, with D perhaps matching TRBD1 (5 bases). There are 13 residues in the CDR3. CDR1 and CDR2 (germline): LNHDA, SQIVND (reference sequence). V was pared by 3 bases and J by 4 bases, with 9 bases between. The CDR3 region has the DNA TGTGCCAGTAGTATTGCGGGGACCTATGGCTACACCTTC. Translating gives CASSIAGTYGYTF.

This chain uses TRBV3-1 (or the pseudogene TRBV3-2) with TRBJ2-5; 16 bases map to TRBD2. Germline assignment: CDR1 LGHDT and CDR2 YNNKEL (reference sequence). This CDR3 is 19 amino acids long. V lost 3 bases, J lost 5 bases, and 12 bases stayed unmatched. CDR3 nucleotide sequence: TGTGCCAGCAGCCAGATAGGCCTGGGACTAGCGGGGGGGAAGGAGACCCAGTACTTC. Protein sequence: CASSQIGLGLAGGKETQYF.

The rearrangement links TRBV14 to TRBJ1-5; D is unresolved. Germline V gene lookup returns CDR1 SGHDN and CDR2 FVKESK. The ends were cut back, 1 base at V and 2 bases at J, with 6 bases in the middle. This CDR3 is 14 amino acids long. The CDR3: CASSQGGGNQPQHF. CDR3 DNA sequence: TGTGCCAGCAGCCAAGGCGGCGGCAATCAGCCCCAGCATTTT.

The chain links TRBV11-3 to TRBJ2-3, with D possibly TRBD1 on 5 matching bases. Trimming left V 1 base short and J 0 bases short, with 8 bases between. Germline lookup yields CDR1 SGHNT and CDR2 YENEEA. The CDR3 extends over 15 amino acids. CDR3: CASSLGAGSTDTQYF. The CDR3 DNA reads TGTGCCAGCAGCTTAGGGGCAGGGAGCACAGATACGCAGTATTTT.

The chain joins TRBV27 to TRBJ2-7; D unclear. Germline values: CDR1 MNHEY, CDR2 SMNVEV (reference sequence). This CDR3 has 14 residues. V dropped 2 bases and J dropped 2 bases, with 10 bases sitting between them. In nucleotides, the CDR3 is TGTGCCAGCAGTTTAGTGGGCGGACCCTACGAGCAGTACTTC. Translated: CASSLVGGPYEQYF.

The rearrangement uses TRBV28 and TRBJ1-2; no reliable D call. The ends were cut back, 3 bases at V and 4 bases at J, with 6 bases in the middle. Germline V gene sequence: CDR1 MDHEN, CDR2 SYDVKM. CDR3 length: 12 amino acids. This CDR3 is CASSFTTYGYTF. The CDR3 DNA is TGTGCCAGCAGTTTTACGACCTATGGCTACACCTTC.

The CDR3 sequence: CASTHRGGDQPQHF. The CDR3 coding sequence is TGTGCCAGTACTCACAGGGGTGGCGATCAGCCCCAGCATTTT. The gene calls are TRBV19 and TRBJ1-5; 7 bases line up with TRBD1. Germline CDR1 is LNHDA and CDR2 is SQIVND (reference sequence). Trimming cost V 7 bases and J 5 bases; bases outside gene matches: 8. The CDR3 covers 14 residues.

CDR3 DNA sequence: TGTGCCAGCACCCCCGAGGGGGGCCGGGACGGGGAGCTGTTTTTT. The encoded protein is CASTPEGGRDGELFF. The gene calls are TRBV27 and TRBJ2-2; D is possibly TRBD1 or TRBD2 (6 bases each). This CDR3 comprises 15 residues. The V end was cut by 7 bases, the J end by 7 bases, with 19 bases between. Germline CDR1 is MNHEY and CDR2 is SMNVEV (reference sequence).

The chain couples TRBV5-1 to TRBJ1-2, with 9 bases fitting TRBD1. Germline V CDR1 and CDR2: SGHRS, YFSETQ. The junction had 3 bases not matched to a gene; V was cut back by 4 bases and J by 5 bases. The CDR3 has 13 amino acids. The CDR3 coding sequence is TGCGCCAGCAGCAATGGACAGGGGTATGGCTACACCTTC. Translation: CASSNGQGYGYTF.